This section outlines one TCR beta chain sequence together with its context. Its antigen is undetermined. The assay was immunoSEQ multiplex PCR, and TCRdb's table has in-frame clones only and misses some. Among roughly 45,000 clones, approximately 70% were seen once, and the ten largest hold roughly 21%. This sample stems from a study of cytotoxic CD8 clonotypes in ibrutinib-treated CLL. The germline gives CDR1 SGHAT, CDR2 FQNNGV. The CDR3 is 13 amino acids. The V gene lost 3 bases and the J gene lost 4 bases, with 7 bases spanning the gap. Findings and caveats of the study: Clonality rose at ibrutinib response and fell back toward baseline at progression. Higher circulating CD8+ T-cell counts strongly accompanied higher baseline clonality, above age-matched healthy donors. Under therapy, public clonotypes either contracted or stayed stable, and they were uncommon.

The V gene is TRBV11-2, the J gene TRBJ1-3; D gene unclear. This clonotype was obtained from a human donor with chronic lymphocytic leukemia. Material: PBMCs, obtained after 24 months of ibrutinib treatment. CDR3 loop: CASSLAGGNTIYF. CDR3 DNA: TGTGCCAGCAGCTTGGCGGGGGGAAACACCATATATTTT.